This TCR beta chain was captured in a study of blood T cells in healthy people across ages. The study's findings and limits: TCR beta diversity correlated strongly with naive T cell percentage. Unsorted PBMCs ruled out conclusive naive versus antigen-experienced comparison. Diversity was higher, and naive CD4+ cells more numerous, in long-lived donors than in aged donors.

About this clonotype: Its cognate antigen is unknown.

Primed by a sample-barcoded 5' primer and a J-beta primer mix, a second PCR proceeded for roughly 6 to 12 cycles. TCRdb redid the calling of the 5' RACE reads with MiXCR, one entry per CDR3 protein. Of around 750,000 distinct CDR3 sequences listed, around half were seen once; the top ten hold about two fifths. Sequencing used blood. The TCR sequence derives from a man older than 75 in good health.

DNA for the CDR3: TGTGCCAGCAGCACCAGCGGGAGAGGGGGCAATGAGCAGTACTTC. This translates into CASSTSGRGGNEQYF. The chain uses TRBV7-3 and TRBJ2-4; weak D call: TRBD2 (8 bases). V lost 5 bases and J lost 13, with 24 bases in between. The CDR3 has 15 residues. The germline V gene encodes CDR1 SGHTA and CDR2 FQGTGA.